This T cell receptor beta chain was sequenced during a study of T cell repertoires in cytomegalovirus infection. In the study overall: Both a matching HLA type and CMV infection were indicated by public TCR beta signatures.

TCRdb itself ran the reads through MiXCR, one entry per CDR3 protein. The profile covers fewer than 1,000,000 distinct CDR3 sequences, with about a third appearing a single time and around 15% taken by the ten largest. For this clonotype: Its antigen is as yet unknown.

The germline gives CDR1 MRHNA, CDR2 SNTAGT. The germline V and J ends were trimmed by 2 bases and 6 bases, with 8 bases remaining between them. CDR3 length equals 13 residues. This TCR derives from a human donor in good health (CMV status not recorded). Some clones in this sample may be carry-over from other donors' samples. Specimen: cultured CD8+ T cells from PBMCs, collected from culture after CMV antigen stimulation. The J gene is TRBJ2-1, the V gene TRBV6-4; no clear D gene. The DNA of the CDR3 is TGTGCCAGCAGTGACCTGGATGTCAATGAGCAGTTCTTC. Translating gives CASSDLDVNEQFF.